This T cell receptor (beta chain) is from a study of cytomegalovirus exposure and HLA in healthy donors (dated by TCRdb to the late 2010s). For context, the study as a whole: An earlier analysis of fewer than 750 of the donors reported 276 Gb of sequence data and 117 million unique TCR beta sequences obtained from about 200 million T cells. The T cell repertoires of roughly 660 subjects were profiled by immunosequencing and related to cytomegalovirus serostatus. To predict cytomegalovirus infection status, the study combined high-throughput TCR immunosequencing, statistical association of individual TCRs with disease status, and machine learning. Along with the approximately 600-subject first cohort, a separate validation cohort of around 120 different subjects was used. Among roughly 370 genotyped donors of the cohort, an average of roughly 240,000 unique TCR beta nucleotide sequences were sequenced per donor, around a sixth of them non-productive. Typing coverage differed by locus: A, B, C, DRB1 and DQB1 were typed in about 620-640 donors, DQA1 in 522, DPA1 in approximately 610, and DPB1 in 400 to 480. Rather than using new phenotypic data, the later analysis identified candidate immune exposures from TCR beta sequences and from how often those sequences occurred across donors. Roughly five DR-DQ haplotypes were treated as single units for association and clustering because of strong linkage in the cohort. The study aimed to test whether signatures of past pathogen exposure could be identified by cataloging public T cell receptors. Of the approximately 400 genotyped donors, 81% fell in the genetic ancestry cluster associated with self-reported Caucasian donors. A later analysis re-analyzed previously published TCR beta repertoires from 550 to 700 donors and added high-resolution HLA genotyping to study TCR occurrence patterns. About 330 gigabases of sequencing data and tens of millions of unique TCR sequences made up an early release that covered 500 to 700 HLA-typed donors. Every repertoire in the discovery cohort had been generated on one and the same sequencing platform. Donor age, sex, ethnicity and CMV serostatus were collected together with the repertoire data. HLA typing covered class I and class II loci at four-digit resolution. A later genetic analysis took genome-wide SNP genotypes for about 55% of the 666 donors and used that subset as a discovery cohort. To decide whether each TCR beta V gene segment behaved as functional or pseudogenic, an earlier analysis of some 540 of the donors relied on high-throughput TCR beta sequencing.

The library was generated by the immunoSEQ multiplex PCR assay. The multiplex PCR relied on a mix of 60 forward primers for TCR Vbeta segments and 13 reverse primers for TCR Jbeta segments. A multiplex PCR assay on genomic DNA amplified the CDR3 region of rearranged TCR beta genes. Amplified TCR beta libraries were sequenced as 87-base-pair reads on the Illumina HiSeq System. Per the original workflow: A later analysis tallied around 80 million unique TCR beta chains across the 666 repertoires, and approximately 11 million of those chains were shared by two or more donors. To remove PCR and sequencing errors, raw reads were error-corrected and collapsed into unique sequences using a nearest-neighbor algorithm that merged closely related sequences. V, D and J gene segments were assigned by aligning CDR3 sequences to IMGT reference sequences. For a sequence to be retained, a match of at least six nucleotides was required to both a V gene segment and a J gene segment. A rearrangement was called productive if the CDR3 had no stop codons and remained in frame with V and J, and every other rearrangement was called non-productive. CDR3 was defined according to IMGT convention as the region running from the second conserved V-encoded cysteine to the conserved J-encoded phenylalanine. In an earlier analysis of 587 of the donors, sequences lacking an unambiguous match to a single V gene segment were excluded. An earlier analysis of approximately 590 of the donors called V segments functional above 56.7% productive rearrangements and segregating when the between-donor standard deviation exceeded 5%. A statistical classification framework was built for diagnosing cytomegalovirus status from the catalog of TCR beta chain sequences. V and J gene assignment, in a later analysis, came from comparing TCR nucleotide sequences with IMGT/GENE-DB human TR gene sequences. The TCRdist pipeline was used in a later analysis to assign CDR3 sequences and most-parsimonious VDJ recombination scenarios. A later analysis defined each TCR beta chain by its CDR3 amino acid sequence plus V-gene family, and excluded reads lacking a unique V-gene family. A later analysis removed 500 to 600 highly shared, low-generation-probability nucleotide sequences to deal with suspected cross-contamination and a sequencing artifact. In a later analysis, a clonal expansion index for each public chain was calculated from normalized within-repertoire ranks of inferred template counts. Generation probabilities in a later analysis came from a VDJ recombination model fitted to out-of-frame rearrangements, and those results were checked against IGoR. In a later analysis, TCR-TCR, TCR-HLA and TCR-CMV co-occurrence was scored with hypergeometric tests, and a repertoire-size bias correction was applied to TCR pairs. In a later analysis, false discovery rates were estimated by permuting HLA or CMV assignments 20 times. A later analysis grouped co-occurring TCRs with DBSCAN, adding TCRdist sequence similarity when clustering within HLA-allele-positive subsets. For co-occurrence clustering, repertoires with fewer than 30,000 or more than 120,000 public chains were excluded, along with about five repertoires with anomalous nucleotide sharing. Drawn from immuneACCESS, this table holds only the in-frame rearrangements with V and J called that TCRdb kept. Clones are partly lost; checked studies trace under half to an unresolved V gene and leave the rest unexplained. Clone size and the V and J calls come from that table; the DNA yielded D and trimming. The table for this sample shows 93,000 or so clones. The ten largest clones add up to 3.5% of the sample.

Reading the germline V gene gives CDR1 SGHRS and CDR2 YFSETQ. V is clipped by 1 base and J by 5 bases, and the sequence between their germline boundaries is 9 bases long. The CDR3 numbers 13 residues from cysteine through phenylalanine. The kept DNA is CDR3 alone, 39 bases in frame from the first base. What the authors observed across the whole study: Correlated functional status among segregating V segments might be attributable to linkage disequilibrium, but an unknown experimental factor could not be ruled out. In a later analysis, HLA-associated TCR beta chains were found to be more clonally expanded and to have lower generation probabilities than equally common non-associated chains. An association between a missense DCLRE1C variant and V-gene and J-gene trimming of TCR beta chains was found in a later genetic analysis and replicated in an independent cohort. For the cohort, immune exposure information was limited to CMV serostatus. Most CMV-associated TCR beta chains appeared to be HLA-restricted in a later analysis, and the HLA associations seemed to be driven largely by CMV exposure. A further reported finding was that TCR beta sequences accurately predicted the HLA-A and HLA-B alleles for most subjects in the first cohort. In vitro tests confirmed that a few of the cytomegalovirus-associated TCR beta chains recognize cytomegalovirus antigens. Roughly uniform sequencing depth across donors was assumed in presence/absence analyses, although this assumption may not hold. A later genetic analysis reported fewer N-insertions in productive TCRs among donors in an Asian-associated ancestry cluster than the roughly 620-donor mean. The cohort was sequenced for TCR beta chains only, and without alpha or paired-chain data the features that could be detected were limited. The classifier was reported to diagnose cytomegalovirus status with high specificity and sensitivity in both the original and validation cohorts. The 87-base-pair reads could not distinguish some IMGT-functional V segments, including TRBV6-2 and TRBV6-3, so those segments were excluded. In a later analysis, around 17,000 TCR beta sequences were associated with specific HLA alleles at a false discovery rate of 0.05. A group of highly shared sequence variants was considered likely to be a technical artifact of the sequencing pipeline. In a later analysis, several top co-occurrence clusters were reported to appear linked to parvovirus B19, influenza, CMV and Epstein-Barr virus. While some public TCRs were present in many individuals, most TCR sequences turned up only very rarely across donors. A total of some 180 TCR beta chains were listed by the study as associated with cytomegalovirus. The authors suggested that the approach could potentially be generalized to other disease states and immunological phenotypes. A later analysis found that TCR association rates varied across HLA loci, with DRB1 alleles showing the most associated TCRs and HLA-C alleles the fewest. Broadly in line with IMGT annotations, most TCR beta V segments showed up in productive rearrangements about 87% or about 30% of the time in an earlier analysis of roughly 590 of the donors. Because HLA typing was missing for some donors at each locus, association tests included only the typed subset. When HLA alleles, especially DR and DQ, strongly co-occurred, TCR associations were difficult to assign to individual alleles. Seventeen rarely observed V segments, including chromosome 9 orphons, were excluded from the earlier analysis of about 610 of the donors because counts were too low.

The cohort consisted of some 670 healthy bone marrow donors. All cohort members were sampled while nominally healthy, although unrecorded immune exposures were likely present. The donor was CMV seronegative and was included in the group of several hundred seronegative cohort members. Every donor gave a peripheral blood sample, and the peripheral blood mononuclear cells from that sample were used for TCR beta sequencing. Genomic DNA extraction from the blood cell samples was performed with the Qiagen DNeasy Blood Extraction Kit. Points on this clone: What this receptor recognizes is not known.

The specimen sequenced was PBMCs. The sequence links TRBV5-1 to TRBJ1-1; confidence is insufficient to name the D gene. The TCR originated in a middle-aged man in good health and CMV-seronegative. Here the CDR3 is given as CASSLMVETEAFF. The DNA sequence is TGCGCCAGCAGCTTGATGGTTGAGACTGAAGCTTTCTTT.